A selection of T cell receptor beta chains follows, all from one sample in a study of Ad26.COV2.S vaccination and SARS-CoV-2 variants. Produced via immunoSEQ multiplex PCR; TCRdb's table is partial and in-frame only. This sample yields over 300,000 clones, of which about 83% are seen a single time; about 7.4% belongs to the top ten. Sequences were derived from peripheral blood, sampled in a trial of Ad26.COV2.S vaccine versus placebo. Every receptor here comes from a person aged 18 to 65 who received the Ad26.COV2.S COVID-19 vaccine or a placebo. Each CDR3 is given with its conserved first and last residue. D genes are given only for firm matches. Expanded clones get a size class; other rows say once, few or many, or leave the size out.

>TRBJ2-3|TRBD2|once|TRBV25-1
CASSGLWEGTDTQYF
TGTGCCAGCAGCGGGCTATGGGAGGGAACAGATACGCAGTATTTT
>TRBJ2-5|-|few|TRBV3-1/TRBV3-2
CASVGGSQETQYF
TGTGCCAGCGTAGGGGGGAGCCAAGAGACCCAGTACTTC
>TRBJ2-3|-|once|TRBV7-6
CASSPGDRTQYF
TGTGCCAGCAGCCCCGGGGACCGTACGCAGTATTTT
>TRBJ2-3|TRBD2|-|TRBV5-4
CASSLAAGGADTQYF
TGTGCCAGCAGCTTGGCGGCGGGGGGTGCAGATACGCAGTATTTT
>TRBJ1-3|-|once|TRBV5-8
CASSHSTGYTSGNTIYF
TGTGCCAGCAGCCATTCGACAGGCTACACCTCTGGAAACACCATATATTTT
>TRBJ2-3|-|-|TRBV10-3
CAIRPGTSTDTQYF
TGTGCCATCAGGCCGGGGACGAGCACAGATACGCAGTATTTT
>TRBJ1-2|-|-|TRBV28
CASSFGQGRGGYTF
TGTGCCAGCAGCTTTGGGCAGGGCCGGGGTGGCTACACCTTC
>TRBJ1-3|-|few|TRBV3-1/TRBV3-2
CASSQAGSGNTIYF
TGTGCCAGCAGCCAAGCAGGGTCTGGAAACACCATATATTTT
>TRBJ2-1|TRBD2|-|TRBV6-6
CASFLSGMYNEQFF
TGTGCCAGCTTTCTAAGCGGGATGTACAATGAGCAGTTCTTC
>TRBJ2-2|TRBD1|once|TRBV5-1
CASSQGTVNTGELFF
TGCGCCAGCAGCCAAGGGACAGTGAACACCGGGGAGCTGTTTTTT
>TRBJ2-5|TRBD1|-|TRBV7-7
CASSSTTGLTQETQYF
TGTGCCAGCAGCTCGACGACAGGGCTTACACAAGAGACCCAGTACTTC
>TRBJ2-1|TRBD2|once|TRBV7-9
CASSLSGGGSYNEQFF
TGTGCCAGCAGCTTGAGCGGGGGAGGGTCCTACAATGAGCAGTTCTTC
>TRBJ1-3|-|-|TRBV7-9
CASNGRGGISGNTIYF
TGTGCCAGCAACGGACGGGGTGGAATTTCTGGAAACACCATATATTTT
>TRBJ2-7|-|-|TRBV3-1/TRBV3-2
CASSQEDCRGIYEQYF
TGTGCCAGCAGCCAAGAAGATTGTAGGGGAATCTACGAGCAGTACTTC
>TRBJ1-3|-|-|TRBV7-9
CASSLGGLGNTIYF
TGTGCCAGCAGCTTAGGAGGGCTTGGAAACACCATATATTTT
>TRBJ2-7|-|-|TRBV6-1
CASSDYNYEQYF
TGTGCCAGCAGTGATTACAACTACGAGCAGTACTTC
>TRBJ1-1|-|-|TRBV5-1
CASSTGTPAAFF
TGCGCCAGCAGCACCGGGACCCCGGCTGCTTTCTTT
>TRBJ2-7|-|-|TRBV6-5
CASSLEGVTSYEQYF
TGTGCCAGCAGTCTGGAGGGGGTAACTTCCTACGAGCAGTACTTC
>TRBJ2-2|-|-|TRBV9
CASTGSADTGELFF
TGTGCCAGCACCGGGAGCGCAGACACCGGGGAGCTGTTTTTT
>TRBJ2-2|-|-|TRBV7-2
CASSPRPPTGELFF
TGTGCCAGCAGCCCCCGACCCCCCACCGGGGAGCTGTTTTTT
>TRBJ2-5|-|-|TRBV15
CATSPGLETQYF
TGTGCCACGTCCCCAGGGTTGGAGACCCAGTACTTC
>TRBJ1-2|-|-|TRBV18
CASSPNRDYGYTF
TGTGCCAGCTCACCAAACAGGGACTATGGCTACACCTTC
>TRBJ1-5|-|few|TRBV7-9
CASSSGALPNQPQHF
TGTGCCAGCAGCTCAGGGGCTCTACCGAATCAGCCCCAGCATTTT
>TRBJ1-5|-|-|TRBV5-4
CASSFGTDPLGNQPQHF
TGTGCCAGCAGCTTCGGGACGGACCCCCTTGGCAATCAGCCCCAGCATTTT
>TRBJ1-3|TRBD1|-|TRBV19
CASSPRQGGNTIYF
TGTGCCAGTAGTCCACGACAGGGAGGAAACACCATATATTTT
>TRBJ2-3|TRBD2|-|TRBV7-6
CASSLGLAGGGTDTQYF
TGTGCCAGCAGCCTGGGACTAGCGGGAGGGGGTACAGATACGCAGTATTTT
>TRBJ1-2|-|-|TRBV9
CASSVETWGPWEGYTF
TGTGCCAGCAGCGTAGAGACTTGGGGGCCCTGGGAAGGCTACACCTTC
>TRBJ2-1|TRBD1|few|TRBV7-9
CASSLEGTGSNEQFF
TGTGCCAGCAGCTTAGAGGGGACAGGGAGCAATGAGCAGTTCTTC